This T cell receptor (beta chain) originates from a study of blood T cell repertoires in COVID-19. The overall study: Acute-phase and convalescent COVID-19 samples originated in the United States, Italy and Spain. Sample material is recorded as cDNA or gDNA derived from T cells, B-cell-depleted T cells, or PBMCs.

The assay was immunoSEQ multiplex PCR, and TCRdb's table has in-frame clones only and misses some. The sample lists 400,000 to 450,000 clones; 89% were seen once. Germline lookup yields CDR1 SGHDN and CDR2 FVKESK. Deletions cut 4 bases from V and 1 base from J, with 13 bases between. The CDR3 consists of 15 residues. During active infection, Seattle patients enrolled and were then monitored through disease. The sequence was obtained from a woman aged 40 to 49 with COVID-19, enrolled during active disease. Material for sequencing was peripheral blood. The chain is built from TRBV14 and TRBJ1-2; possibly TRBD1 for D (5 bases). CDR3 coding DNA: TGTGCCAGCAGCCCTCGAGGGAGGGGTAACTATGGCTACACCTTC. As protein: CASSPRGRGNYGYTF.